These T cell receptor beta chains were read from a single sample in a study of PD-1 blockade in classical Hodgkin lymphoma. Profiling relied on immunoSEQ multiplex PCR, and the TCRdb table lists in-frame clones only, not all of them. The sample lists tens of thousands of clones, approximately 90% occurring once. Material: peripheral blood mononuclear cells (PBMCs). All receptors come from a human donor with classical Hodgkin lymphoma. Each CDR3 is given with its conserved first and last residue. A D gene is named only where the DNA matches it firmly. The listing skips clone size in some rows; elsewhere it reads once, few, many or a size class.

J gene | D gene | V gene | clone size | CDR3 protein | CDR3 DNA
TRBJ2-1 | NA | TRBV7-8 | NA | CASSVAFGDLGTEQFF | TGTGCCAGCAGCGTAGCCTTCGGGGATTTGGGTACTGAGCAGTTCTTC
TRBJ2-5 | NA | TRBV2 | NA | CASSQESAQETQYF | TGTGCCAGCAGCCAAGAGAGCGCGCAAGAGACCCAGTACTTC
TRBJ2-7 | NA | TRBV28 | NA | CASSLPLDREITYEQYF | TGTGCCAGCAGTCTTCCCCTGGACAGAGAGATAACCTACGAGCAGTACTTC
TRBJ2-1 | NA | TRBV11-3 | NA | CASSLEWTSSAHEQFF | TGTGCCAGCAGCTTAGAATGGACCTCTAGCGCCCATGAGCAGTTCTTC
TRBJ2-5 | NA | TRBV11-1 | NA | CASSFRVAASQETQYF | TGTGCCAGCAGCTTCCGGGTAGCGGCCTCCCAAGAGACCCAGTACTTC
TRBJ1-6 | TRBD1 | TRBV7-8 | NA | CASSYLGQGYSPLHF | TGTGCCAGCAGCTACCTCGGACAGGGGTATTCACCCCTCCACTTT
TRBJ2-1 | NA | TRBV11-3 | once | CASSSRSSNEQFF | TGTGCCAGCAGCTCTAGGAGTAGCAATGAGCAGTTCTTC
TRBJ1-2 | TRBD1 | TRBV18 | NA | CASSPRQGNYGYTF | TGTGCCAGCTCACCAAGACAGGGGAACTATGGCTACACCTTC
TRBJ1-1 | NA | TRBV9 | NA | CASSREGQGTWTEAFF | TGTGCCAGCAGCCGAGAGGGGCAGGGAACTTGGACTGAAGCTTTCTTT
TRBJ1-2 | NA | TRBV7-9 | NA | CASPEPFYTF | TGTGCCAGTCCCGAGCCGTTCTACACCTTC
TRBJ2-1 | NA | TRBV7-3 | NA | CASSLTQGLGEQFF | TGTGCCAGCAGCTTAACCCAGGGGTTGGGGGAGCAGTTCTTC
TRBJ2-5 | TRBD2 | TRBV18 | once | CASSPLRAGAGETQYF | TGTGCCAGCTCACCCCTTCGGGCGGGAGCGGGGGAGACCCAGTACTTC
TRBJ2-3 | NA | TRBV5-4 | NA | CASSSPGTDTQYF | TGTGCCAGCAGCTCCCCCGGCACAGATACGCAGTATTTT
TRBJ1-2 | NA | TRBV14 | NA | CASSQQGPYGYTF | TGTGCCAGCAGCCAACAGGGGCCCTATGGCTACACCTTC
TRBJ1-4 | TRBD1 | TRBV19 | NA | CASTYLAGGSEKLFF | TGTGCCAGTACCTATTTGGCAGGGGGCAGCGAAAAACTGTTTTTT
TRBJ2-3 | NA | TRBV7-3 | NA | CASSLARTDTQYF | TGTGCCAGCAGCTTGGCTCGCACAGATACGCAGTATTTT
TRBJ2-7 | TRBD2 | TRBV9 | NA | CASSPAGDEQYF | TGTGCCAGCAGTCCCGCGGGGGACGAGCAGTACTTC
TRBJ2-2 | NA | TRBV5-1 | once | CASSLRTGATGELFF | TGCGCCAGCAGCTTACGTACCGGGGCTACCGGGGAGCTGTTTTTT
TRBJ1-1 | NA | TRBV27 | NA | CASSFGQKGLEAFF | TGTGCCAGCAGTTTCGGACAGAAGGGACTAGAAGCTTTCTTT
TRBJ2-5 | NA | TRBV7-7 | NA | CASSLYAKPETQYF | TGTGCTAGCAGCTTATACGCGAAGCCGGAGACCCAGTACTTC
TRBJ2-1 | NA | TRBV6-5 | NA | CASSYSGSSYNEQFF | TGTGCCAGCAGTTACTCCGGGAGCTCCTACAATGAGCAGTTCTTC
TRBJ2-5 | NA | TRBV19 | NA | CASSPGWETQYF | TGTGCCAGTAGTCCTGGATGGGAGACCCAGTACTTC
TRBJ2-5 | NA | TRBV15 | once | CATSGLSAGLQETQYF | TGTGCCACCAGCGGCCTATCGGCAGGCCTTCAAGAGACCCAGTACTTC
TRBJ2-3 | TRBD2 | TRBV7-3 | NA | CASSPREGDTQYF | TGTGCCAGCAGCCCTAGGGAGGGAGATACGCAGTATTTT
TRBJ1-1 | NA | TRBV5-1 | NA | CASSLGQTNTEAFF | TGCGCCAGCAGCTTGGGACAGACGAACACTGAAGCTTTCTTT
TRBJ2-1 | NA | TRBV4-1 | NA | CASSQGATRGSYEQFF | TGCGCCAGCAGCCAAGGGGCGACTAGGGGGTCTTATGAGCAGTTCTTC
TRBJ1-3 | NA | TRBV9 | NA | CASSVADHGNTIYF | TGTGCCAGCAGCGTAGCTGACCACGGAAACACCATATATTTT
TRBJ2-7 | NA | TRBV2 | few | CASSDLPPGAGNYEQYF | TGTGCCAGCAGTGACCTCCCCCCGGGAGCTGGTAACTACGAGCAGTACTTC
TRBJ2-7 | TRBD2 | TRBV7-9 | NA | CASSLGLAEYEQYF | TGTGCCAGCAGCTTAGGACTAGCAGAGTACGAGCAGTACTTC
TRBJ1-1 | NA | TRBV9 | few | CASSGRPRIRENWNEAFF | TGTGCCAGCAGCGGGCGGCCCCGTATCAGGGAGAACTGGAATGAAGCTTTCTTT
TRBJ1-2 | NA | TRBV6-5 | NA | CASSLPGHYGYTF | TGTGCCAGCAGTTTACCCGGGCACTATGGCTACACCTTC
TRBJ2-1 | NA | TRBV7-9 | NA | CASSLETSFQFF | TGTGCCAGCAGCTTAGAAACTAGTTTTCAGTTCTTC
TRBJ2-1 | NA | TRBV6-5 | once | CASSPSNYNEQFF | TGTGCCAGCAGCCCCTCAAACTACAATGAGCAGTTCTTC
TRBJ2-1 | NA | TRBV4-1 | NA | CASSQVAEGYNEQFF | TGCGCCAGCAGCCAAGTAGCGGAGGGCTACAATGAGCAGTTCTTC
TRBJ2-6 | NA | TRBV7-9 | NA | CASSSFSGTGANVLTF | TGTGCCAGCAGCTCGTTTTCCGGGACTGGGGCCAACGTCCTGACTTTC
TRBJ2-7 | TRBD1 | TRBV6-1 | few | CASTPTGVGSYEQYF | TGTGCCAGCACTCCTACAGGGGTCGGTTCCTACGAGCAGTACTTC
TRBJ2-1 | TRBD2 | TRBV7-6 | NA | CASSLAGRNEQFF | TGTGCCAGCAGCCTAGCGGGACGTAATGAGCAGTTCTTC
TRBJ2-1 | TRBD1 | TRBV9 | NA | CASSVRWGQGIDEQFF | TGTGCCAGCAGCGTACGGTGGGGACAGGGTATAGATGAGCAGTTCTTC
TRBJ1-1 | NA | TRBV6-6 | NA | CASSYPGGSGTEAFF | TGTGCCAGCAGTTACCCGGGGGGGAGCGGCACTGAAGCTTTCTTT
TRBJ2-2 | NA | TRBV27 | NA | CASRTANTGELFF | TGTGCCAGCCGGACAGCGAACACCGGGGAGCTGTTTTTT
TRBJ2-5 | NA | TRBV11-2 | NA | CASSLDPLGRVVGETQYF | TGTGCCAGCAGCTTAGACCCCCTAGGCAGGGTAGTGGGAGAGACCCAGTACTTC
TRBJ1-2 | NA | TRBV11-2 | once | CASSLGGTSHGYTF | TGTGCCAGCAGCTTAGGAGGGACGAGTCATGGCTACACCTTC
TRBJ1-2 | NA | TRBV5-1 | NA | CASSLQGLGNYGYTF | TGCGCCAGCAGCTTGCAGGGTCTCGGTAACTATGGCTACACCTTC